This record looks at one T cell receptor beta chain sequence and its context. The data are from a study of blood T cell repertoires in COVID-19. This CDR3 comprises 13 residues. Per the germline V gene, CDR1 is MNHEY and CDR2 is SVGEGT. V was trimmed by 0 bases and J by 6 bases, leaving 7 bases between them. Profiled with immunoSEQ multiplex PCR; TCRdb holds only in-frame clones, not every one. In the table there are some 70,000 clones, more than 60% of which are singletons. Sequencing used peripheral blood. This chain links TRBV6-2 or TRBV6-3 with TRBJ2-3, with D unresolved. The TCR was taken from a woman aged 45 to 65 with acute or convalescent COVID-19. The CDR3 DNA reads TGTGCCAGCAGTTACTCGATGAGGGATACGCAGTATTTT. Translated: CASSYSMRDTQYF.